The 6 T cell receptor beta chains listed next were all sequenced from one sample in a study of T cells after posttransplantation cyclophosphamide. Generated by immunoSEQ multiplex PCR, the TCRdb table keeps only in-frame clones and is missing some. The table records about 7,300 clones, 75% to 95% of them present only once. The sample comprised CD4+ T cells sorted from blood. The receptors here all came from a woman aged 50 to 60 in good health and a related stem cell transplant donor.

The CDR3 loop is CASSLVSSEAFF. CDR3 nucleotide sequence: TGTGCCAGCAGCTTAGTTTCCAGTGAAGCTTTCTTT. The chain recombines TRBV7-9 with TRBJ1-1; no firm D call. This CDR3 has 12 amino acids. Germline CDR1 and CDR2: SEHNR and FQNEAQ (reference sequence). Trimming left V 1 base short and J 7 bases short, with 7 bases between.

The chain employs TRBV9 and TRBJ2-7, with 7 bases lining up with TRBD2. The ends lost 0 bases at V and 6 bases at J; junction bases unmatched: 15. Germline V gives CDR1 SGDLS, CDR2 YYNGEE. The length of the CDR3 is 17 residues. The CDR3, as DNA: TGTGCCAGCAGCGTAGACCCAGCCAGCGGGATCTTCCCCGAGCAGTACTTC. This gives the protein CASSVDPASGIFPEQYF. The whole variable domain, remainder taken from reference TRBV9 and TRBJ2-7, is DSGVTQTPKHLITATGQRVTLRCSPRSGDLSVYWYQQSLDQGLQFLIQYYNGEERAKGNILERFSAQQFPDLHSELNLSSLELGDSALYFCASSVDPASGIFPEQYFGPGTRLTVT.

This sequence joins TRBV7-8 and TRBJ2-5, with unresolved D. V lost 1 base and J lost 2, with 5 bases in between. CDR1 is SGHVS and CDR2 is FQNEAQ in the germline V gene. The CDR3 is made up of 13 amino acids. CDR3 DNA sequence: TGTGCCAGCAGCTTAGGCAGACAAGAGACCCAGTACTTC. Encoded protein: CASSLGRQETQYF.

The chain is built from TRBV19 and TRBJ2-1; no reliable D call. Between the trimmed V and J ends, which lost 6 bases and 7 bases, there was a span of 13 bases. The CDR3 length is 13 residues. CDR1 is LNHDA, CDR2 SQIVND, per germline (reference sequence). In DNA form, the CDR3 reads TGTGCCAGTAGACCCAGCGACCCTAATGAGCAGTTCTTC. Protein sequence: CASRPSDPNEQFF.

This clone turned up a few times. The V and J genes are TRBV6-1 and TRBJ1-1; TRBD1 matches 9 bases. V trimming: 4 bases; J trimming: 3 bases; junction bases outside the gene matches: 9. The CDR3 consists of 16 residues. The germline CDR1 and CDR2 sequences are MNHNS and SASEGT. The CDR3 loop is CASSAPGTGRHTEAFF. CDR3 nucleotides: TGTGCCAGCAGTGCACCCGGGACAGGGAGGCACACTGAAGCTTTCTTT.

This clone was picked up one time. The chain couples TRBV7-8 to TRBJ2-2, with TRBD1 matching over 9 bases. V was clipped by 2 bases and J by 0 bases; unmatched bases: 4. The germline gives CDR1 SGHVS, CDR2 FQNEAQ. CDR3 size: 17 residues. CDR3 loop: CASSLRDRAANTGELFF. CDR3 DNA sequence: TGTGCCAGCAGCTTAAGGGACAGGGCCGCGAACACCGGGGAGCTGTTTTTT.